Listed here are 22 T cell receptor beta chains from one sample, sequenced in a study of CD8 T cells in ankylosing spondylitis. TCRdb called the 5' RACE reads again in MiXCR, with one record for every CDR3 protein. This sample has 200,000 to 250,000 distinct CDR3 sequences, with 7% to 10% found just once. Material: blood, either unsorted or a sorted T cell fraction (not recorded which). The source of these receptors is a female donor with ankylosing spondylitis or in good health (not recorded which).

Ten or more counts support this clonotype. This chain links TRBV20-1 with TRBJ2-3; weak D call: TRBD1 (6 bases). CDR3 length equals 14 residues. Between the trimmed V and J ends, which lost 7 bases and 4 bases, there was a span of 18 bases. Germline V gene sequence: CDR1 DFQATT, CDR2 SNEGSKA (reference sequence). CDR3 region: CSGASRWGPDTQYF. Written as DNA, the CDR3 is TGCAGTGGGGCGAGTCGGTGGGGGCCAGATACGCAGTATTTT.

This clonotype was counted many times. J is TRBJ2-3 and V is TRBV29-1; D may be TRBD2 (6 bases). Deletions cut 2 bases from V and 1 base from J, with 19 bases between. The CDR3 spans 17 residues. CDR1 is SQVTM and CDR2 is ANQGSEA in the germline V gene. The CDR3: CSVESGLNLGGTDTQYF. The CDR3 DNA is TGCAGCGTTGAAAGCGGACTAAACCTCGGGGGCACAGATACGCAGTATTTT.

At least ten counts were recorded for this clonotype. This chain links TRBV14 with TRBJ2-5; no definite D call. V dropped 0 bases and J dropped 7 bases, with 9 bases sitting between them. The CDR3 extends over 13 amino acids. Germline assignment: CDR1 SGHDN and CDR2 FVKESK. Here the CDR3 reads CASSQDSLGTQYF. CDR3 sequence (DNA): TGTGCCAGCAGCCAAGACTCGCTGGGGACCCAGTACTTC.

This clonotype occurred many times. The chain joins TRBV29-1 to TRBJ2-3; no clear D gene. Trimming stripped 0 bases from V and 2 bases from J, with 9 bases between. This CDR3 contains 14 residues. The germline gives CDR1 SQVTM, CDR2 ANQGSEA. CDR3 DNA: TGCAGCGTTGAAGATGTTTGGACCACAGATACGCAGTATTTT. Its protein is CSVEDVWTTDTQYF.

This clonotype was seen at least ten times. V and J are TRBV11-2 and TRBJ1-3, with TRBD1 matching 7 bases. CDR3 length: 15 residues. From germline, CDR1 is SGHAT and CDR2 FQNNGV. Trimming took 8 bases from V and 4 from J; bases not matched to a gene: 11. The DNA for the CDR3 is TGTGCCAGCCGGGACAGAGTCTTGTTGGGAAACACCATATATTTT. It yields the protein CASRDRVLLGNTIYF.

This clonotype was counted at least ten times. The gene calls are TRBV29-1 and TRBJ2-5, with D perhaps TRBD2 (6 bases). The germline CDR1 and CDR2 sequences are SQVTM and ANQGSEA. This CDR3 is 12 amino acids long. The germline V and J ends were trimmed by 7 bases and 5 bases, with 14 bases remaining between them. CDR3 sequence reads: CSAQTSRETQYF. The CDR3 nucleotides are TGCAGCGCCCAAACTAGCAGGGAGACCCAGTACTTC.

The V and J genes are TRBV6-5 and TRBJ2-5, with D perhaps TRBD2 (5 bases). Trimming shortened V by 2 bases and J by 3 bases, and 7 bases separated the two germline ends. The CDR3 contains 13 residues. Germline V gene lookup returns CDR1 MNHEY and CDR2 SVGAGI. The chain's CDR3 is CASSYNGKETQYF. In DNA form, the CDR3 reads TGTGCCAGCAGTTACAACGGGAAAGAGACCCAGTACTTC.

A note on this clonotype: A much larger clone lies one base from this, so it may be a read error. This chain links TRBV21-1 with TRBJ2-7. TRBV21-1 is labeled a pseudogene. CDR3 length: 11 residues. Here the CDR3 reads CVSRLSYEQYF. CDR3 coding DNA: TGTGTCAGCAGGTTAAGCTACGAGCAGTACTTC.

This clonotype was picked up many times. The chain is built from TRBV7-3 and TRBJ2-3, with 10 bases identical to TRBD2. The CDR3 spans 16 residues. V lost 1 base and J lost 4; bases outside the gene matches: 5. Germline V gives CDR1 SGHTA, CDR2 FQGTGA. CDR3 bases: TGTGCCAGCAGCTTAAGCCTAGCGGGAGTCTCAGATACGCAGTATTTT. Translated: CASSLSLAGVSDTQYF.

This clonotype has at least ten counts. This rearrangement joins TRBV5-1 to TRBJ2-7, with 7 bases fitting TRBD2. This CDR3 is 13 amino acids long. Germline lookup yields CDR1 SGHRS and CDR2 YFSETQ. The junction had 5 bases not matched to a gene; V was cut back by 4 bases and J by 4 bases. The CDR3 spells CASSLGGNYEQYF. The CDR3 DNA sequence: TGCGCCAGCAGCCTGGGGGGGAATTACGAGCAGTACTTC.

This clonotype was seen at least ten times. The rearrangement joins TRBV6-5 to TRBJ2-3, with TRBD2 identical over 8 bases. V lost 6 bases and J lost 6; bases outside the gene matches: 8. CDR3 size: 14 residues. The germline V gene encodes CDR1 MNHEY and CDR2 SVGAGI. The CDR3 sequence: CASRGGLGVDTQYF. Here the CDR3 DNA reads TGTGCCAGCAGGGGGGGACTAGGGGTGGATACGCAGTATTTT.

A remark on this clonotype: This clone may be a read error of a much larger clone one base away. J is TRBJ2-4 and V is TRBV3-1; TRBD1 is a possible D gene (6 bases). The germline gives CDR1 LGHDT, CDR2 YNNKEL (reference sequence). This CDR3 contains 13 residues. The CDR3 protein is CACSQQGLDIQYF. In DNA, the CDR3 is TGTGCCTGCAGCCAACAGGGCCTCGACATTCAGTACTTC.

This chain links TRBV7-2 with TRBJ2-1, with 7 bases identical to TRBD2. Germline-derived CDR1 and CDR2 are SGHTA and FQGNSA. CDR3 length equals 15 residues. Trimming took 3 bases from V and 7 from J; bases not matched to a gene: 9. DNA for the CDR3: TGTGCCAGCAGCTTTAGGCGGGAGCGGAGGAATGAGCAGTTCTTC. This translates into CASSFRRERRNEQFF.

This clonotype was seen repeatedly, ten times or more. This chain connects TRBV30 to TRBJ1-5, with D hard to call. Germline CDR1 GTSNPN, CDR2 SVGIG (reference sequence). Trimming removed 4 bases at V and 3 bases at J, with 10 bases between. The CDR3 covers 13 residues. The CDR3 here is CAWNEGYNQPQHF. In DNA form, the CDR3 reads TGTGCCTGGAACGAGGGATACAATCAGCCCCAGCATTTT.

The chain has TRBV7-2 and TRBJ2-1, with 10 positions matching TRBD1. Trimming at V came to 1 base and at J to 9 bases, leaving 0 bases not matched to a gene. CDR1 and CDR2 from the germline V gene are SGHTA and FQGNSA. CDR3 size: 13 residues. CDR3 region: CASSLGTGGEQFF. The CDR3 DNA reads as TGTGCCAGCAGCTTAGGGACAGGGGGTGAGCAGTTCTTC.

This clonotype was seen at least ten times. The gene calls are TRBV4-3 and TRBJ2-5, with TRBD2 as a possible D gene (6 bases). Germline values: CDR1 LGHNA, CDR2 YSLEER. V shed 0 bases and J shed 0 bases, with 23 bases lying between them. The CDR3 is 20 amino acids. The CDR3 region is CASSQDMSSAPSLYQETQYF. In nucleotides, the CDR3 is TGCGCCAGCAGCCAAGATATGTCTAGCGCTCCAAGCTTGTACCAAGAGACCCAGTACTTC.

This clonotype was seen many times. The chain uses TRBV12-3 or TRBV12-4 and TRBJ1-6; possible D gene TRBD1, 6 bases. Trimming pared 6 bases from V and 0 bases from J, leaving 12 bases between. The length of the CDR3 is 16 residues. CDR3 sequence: CASRRQANSYNSPLHF. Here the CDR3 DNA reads TGTGCCAGCAGGAGACAGGCGAACTCCTATAATTCACCCCTCCACTTT.

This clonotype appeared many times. CDR3 sequence (DNA): TGCAGTGCTAGGGCAGGGAGTCAGCCCCAGCATTTT. As protein: CSARAGSQPQHF. V gene TRBV20-1 combines with J gene TRBJ1-5; possible D gene TRBD1, 5 bases. V lost 3 bases and J 6 bases, leaving 9 bases between the germline ends. Germline V gives CDR1 DFQATT, CDR2 SNEGSKA (reference sequence). CDR3 length: 12 residues.

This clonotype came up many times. This chain's CDR3 is CASSTPESVGEQYF. CDR3 coding DNA: TGCGCCAGCAGCACTCCAGAGTCTGTGGGGGAGCAGTACTTC. The chain combines TRBV5-1 with TRBJ2-7, with no clear D. The CDR3 sequence is 14 residues long. Trimming removed 4 bases at V and 7 bases at J, with 18 bases between. Germline lookup yields CDR1 SGHRS and CDR2 YFSETQ. Full variable domain (remainder filled in from reference TRBV5-1 and TRBJ2-7): KAGVTQTPRYLIKTRGQQVTLSCSPISGHRSVSWYQQTPGQGLQFLFEYFSETQRNKGNFPGRFSGRQFSNSRSEMNVSTLELGDSALYLCASSTPESVGEQYFGPGTRLTVT.

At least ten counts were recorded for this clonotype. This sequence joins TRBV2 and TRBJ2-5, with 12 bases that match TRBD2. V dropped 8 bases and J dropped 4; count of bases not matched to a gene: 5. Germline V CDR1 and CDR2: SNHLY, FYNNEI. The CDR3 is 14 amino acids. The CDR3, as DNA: TGTGCCAGCTTGCCTAGCGGGAGGGTAGAGACCCAGTACTTC. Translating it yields CASLPSGRVETQYF.

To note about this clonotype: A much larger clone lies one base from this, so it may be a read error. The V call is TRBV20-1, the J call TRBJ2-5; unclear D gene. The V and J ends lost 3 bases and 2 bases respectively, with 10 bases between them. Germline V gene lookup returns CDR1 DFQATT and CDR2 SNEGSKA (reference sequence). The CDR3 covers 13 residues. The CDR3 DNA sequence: TGCAGTGCTAGTAACGTGTTGCAAGAGACCCAGTACTTC. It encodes CSASNVLQETQYF.

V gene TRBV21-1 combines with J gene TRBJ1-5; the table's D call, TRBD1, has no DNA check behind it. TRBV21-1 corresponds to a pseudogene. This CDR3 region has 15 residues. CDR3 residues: CASSKVKGQNQPQHF. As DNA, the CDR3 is TGTGCCAGCAGCAAAGTCAAAGGACAGAATCAGCCCCAGCATTTT.